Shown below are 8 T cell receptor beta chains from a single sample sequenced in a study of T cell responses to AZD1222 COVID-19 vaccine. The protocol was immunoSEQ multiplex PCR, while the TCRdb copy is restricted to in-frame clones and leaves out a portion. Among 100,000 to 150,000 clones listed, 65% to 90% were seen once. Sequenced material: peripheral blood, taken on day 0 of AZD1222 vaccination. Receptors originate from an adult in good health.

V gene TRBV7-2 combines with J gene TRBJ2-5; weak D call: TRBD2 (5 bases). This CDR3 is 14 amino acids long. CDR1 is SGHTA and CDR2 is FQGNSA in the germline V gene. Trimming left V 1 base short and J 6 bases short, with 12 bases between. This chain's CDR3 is CASSLGRERKTQYF. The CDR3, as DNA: TGTGCCAGCAGCTTAGGAAGGGAGAGGAAGACCCAGTACTTC. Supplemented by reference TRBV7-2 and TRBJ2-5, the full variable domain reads GAGVSQSPSNKVTEKGKDVELRCDPISGHTALYWYRQSLGQGLEFLIYFQGNSAPDKSGLPSDRFSAERTGGSVSTLTIQRTQQEDSAVYLCASSLGRERKTQYFGPGTRLLVL.

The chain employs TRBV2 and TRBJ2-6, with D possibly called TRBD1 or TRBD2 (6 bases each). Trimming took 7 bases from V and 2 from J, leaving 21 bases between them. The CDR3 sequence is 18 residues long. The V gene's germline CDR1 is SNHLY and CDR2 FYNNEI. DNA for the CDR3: TGTGCCAGCATTGCTTTGGGGGGCGGATCAGCTGGGGCCAACGTCCTGACTTTC. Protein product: CASIALGGGSAGANVLTF. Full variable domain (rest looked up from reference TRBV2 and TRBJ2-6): EPEVTQTPSHQVTQMGQEVILRCVPISNHLYFYWYRQILGQKVEFLVSFYNNEISEKSEIFDDQFSVERPDGSNFTLKIRSTKLEDSAMYFCASIALGGGSAGANVLTFGAGSRLTVL.

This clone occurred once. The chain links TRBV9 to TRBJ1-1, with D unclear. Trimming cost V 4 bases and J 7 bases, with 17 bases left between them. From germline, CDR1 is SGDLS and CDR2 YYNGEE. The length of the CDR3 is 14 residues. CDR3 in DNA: TGTGCCAGCAGCCTTTATCAGGCAACCGATGAAGCTTTCTTT. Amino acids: CASSLYQATDEAFF. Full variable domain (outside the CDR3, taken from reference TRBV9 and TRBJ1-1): DSGVTQTPKHLITATGQRVTLRCSPRSGDLSVYWYQQSLDQGLQFLIQYYNGEERAKGNILERFSAQQFPDLHSELNLSSLELGDSALYFCASSLYQATDEAFFGQGTRLTVV.

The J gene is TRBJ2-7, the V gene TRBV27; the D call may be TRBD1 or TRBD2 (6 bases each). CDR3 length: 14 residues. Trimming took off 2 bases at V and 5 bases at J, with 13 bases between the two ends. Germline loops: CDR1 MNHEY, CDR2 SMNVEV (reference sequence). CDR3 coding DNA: TGTGCCAGCAGTTTAGGGGGGCGGAACCACGAGCAGTACTTC. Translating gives CASSLGGRNHEQYF.

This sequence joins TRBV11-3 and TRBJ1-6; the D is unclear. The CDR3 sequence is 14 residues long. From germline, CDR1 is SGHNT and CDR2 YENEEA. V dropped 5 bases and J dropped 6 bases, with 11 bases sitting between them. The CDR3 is CASSDRDFNSPLHF. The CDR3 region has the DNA TGTGCCAGCAGCGACCGGGATTTTAATTCACCCCTCCACTTT.

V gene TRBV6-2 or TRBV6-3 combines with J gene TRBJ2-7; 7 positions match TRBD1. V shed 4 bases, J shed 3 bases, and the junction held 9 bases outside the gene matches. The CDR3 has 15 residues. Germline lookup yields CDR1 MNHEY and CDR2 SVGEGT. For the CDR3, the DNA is TGTGCCAGCAGTTCTCGACCGGGACAGTACTACGAGCAGTACTTC. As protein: CASSSRPGQYYEQYF.

The DNA for the CDR3 is TGTGCCAGCAGCCTCGGACAGGAGAACGATGGCTACACCTTC. Amino acid sequence: CASSLGQENDGYTF. The chain links TRBV4-2 to TRBJ1-2; 7 bases agree with TRBD1. This CDR3 is 14 amino acids long. Germline CDR1 LGHNA, CDR2 YNFKEQ. V shed 4 bases, J shed 6 bases, and the junction held 8 bases outside the gene matches.

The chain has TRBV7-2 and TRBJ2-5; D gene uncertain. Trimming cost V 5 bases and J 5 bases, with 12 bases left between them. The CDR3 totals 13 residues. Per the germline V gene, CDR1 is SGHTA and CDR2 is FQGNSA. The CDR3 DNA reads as TGTGCCAGCAGCCTGGACCCGTGGGAGACCCAGTACTTC. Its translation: CASSLDPWETQYF.